One sample yielded the 29 T cell receptor beta chains listed below, sequenced in a study of blood T cells in healthy people across ages. The authors ran a second PCR of 7 to 11 cycles using a sample-barcoded 5' primer and a J-beta primer mix. TCRdb ran MiXCR on the 5' RACE reads and lists one entry per CDR3 protein. The profile shows about 1.7 million distinct CDR3 sequences, roughly 30% of them singletons. The sample was blood. Receptors originate from a young woman in good health.

This clonotype was counted ten times or more. This chain links TRBV11-3 with TRBJ2-1; D might be TRBD2 (5 bases). Trimming pared 4 bases from V and 0 bases from J, leaving 10 bases between. CDR3 length: 15 amino acids. Germline V gene lookup returns CDR1 SGHNT and CDR2 YENEEA. In DNA form, the CDR3 reads TGTGCCAGCAGCTCCGGGGTAAGCTCCTACAATGAGCAGTTCTTC. Amino acid sequence: CASSSGVSSYNEQFF. The whole variable domain, filled in from reference TRBV11-3 and TRBJ2-1, reads EAGVVQSPRYKIIEKKQPVAFWCNPISGHNTLYWYLQNLGQGPELLIRYENEEAVDDSQLPKDRFSAERLKGVDSTLKIQPAELGDSAVYLCASSSGVSSYNEQFFGPGTRLTVL.

V and J are TRBV11-2 and TRBJ2-1; D unclear. The ends were cut back, 5 bases at V and 5 bases at J, with 13 bases in the middle. The CDR3 has 14 amino acids. The germline CDR1 and CDR2 sequences are SGHAT and FQNNGV. CDR3: CASSLTAVHNEQFF. The DNA of the CDR3 is TGTGCCAGCAGCCTCACTGCGGTCCACAATGAGCAGTTCTTC.

In this sample, this clonotype turned up a few times. The chain uses TRBV4-3 and TRBJ1-1, with 8 bases matching TRBD1. V was clipped by 1 base and J by 1 base; unmatched bases: 2. The germline V gene encodes CDR1 LGHNA and CDR2 YSLEER. The CDR3 totals 15 residues. The CDR3 protein is CASSQADRANTEAFF. Written as DNA, the CDR3 is TGCGCCAGCAGCCAAGCGGACAGGGCGAACACTGAAGCTTTCTTT.

This clonotype was picked up a small number of times. The genes are TRBV3-1 and TRBJ1-4; D might be TRBD1 (6 bases). The V end was cut by 5 bases, the J end by 8 bases, with 21 bases between. Germline V gene lookup returns CDR1 LGHDT and CDR2 YNNKEL (reference sequence). This CDR3 is 16 amino acids long. The CDR3: CASSALSQGRLEKLFF. The CDR3, as DNA: TGTGCCAGCAGCGCCTTGTCCCAGGGGAGGTTGGAAAAACTGTTTTTT.

The sample holds a few counts of this clonotype. J is TRBJ2-1 and V is TRBV7-6; unclear D gene. The CDR3 runs to 18 residues. Germline CDR1 reads SGHVS; CDR2 reads FNYEAQ. V was trimmed by 4 bases and J by 1 base, leaving 20 bases between them. The DNA for the CDR3 is TGTGCCAGCAGCTCCCTGACGTCGGGCTGGGGTTCCTACAATGAGCAGTTCTTC. As protein: CASSSLTSGWGSYNEQFF. Full variable domain (remainder filled in from reference TRBV7-6 and TRBJ2-1): GAGVSQSPRYKVTKRGQDVALRCDPISGHVSLYWYRQALGQGPEFLTYFNYEAQQDKSGLPNDRFSAERPEGSISTLTIQRTEQRDSAMYRCASSSLTSGWGSYNEQFFGPGTRLTVL.

V is TRBV12-5 and J is TRBJ2-1; D is possibly TRBD1 (5 bases). The germline CDR1 and CDR2 sequences are LGHNT and FRNRAP. The ends were cut back, 6 bases at V and 11 bases at J, with 14 bases in the middle. The CDR3 sequence is 12 residues long. The CDR3: CASGDIQTKQFF. The CDR3 coding sequence is TGTGCTAGTGGGGACATACAAACCAAGCAGTTCTTC.

A few counts support this clonotype. The CDR3 DNA reads TGTGCCAGCAGTGAAGCGTGGGGGAATGAGCAGTTCTTC. Its translation: CASSEAWGNEQFF. The chain links TRBV2 to TRBJ2-1, with D perhaps given as TRBD1 or TRBD2 (5 bases each). The germline CDR1 and CDR2 sequences are SNHLY and FYNNEI. V lost 0 bases, J lost 7 bases, and 7 bases lay in between. CDR3 size: 13 residues.

Concerning this clonotype itself: Possible read error: a much larger clone is one base away. The chain combines TRBV28 with TRBJ2-7; the D is unclear. This CDR3 is built from 12 residues. Per the germline V gene, CDR1 is MDHEN and CDR2 is SYDVKM. Trimming removed 11 bases at V and 1 base at J, with 12 bases between. Here the CDR3 reads CAGQTRSYEQYF. CDR3 coding DNA: TGTGCCGGCCAGACAAGATCCTACGAGCAGTACTTC.

Turning to this clonotype: This may be a read error, as it is one base from a much larger clone. The gene calls are TRBV15 and TRBJ2-4; the match to TRBD1 covers 10 bases. The germline CDR1 and CDR2 sequences are LNHNV and YYDKDF (reference sequence). J gave up 1 base and V 4 bases, and 7 bases lay outside the gene matches. CDR3 length: 17 amino acids. CDR3 nucleotides: TGTGCCACCAGCACGAGGAGGACAGGGGGGGCCAAAAACATTCAGTACTTC. Translation: CATSTRRTGGAKNIQYF.

This clonotype turned up a few times. This chain links TRBV24-1 with TRBJ2-4; maybe TRBD1 (6 bases). The V and J ends lost 2 bases and 3 bases respectively, with 13 bases between them. Germline values: CDR1 KGHDR, CDR2 SFDVKD. The CDR3 extends over 16 amino acids. CDR3 protein: CATSDSDSPSKNIQYF. The CDR3 region has the DNA TGTGCCACCAGTGATTCGGACAGCCCTAGCAAAAACATTCAGTACTTC.

The genes are TRBV29-1 and TRBJ2-3; D is possibly TRBD1 (5 bases). V was clipped by 5 bases and J by 6 bases, with 15 bases between them. From germline, CDR1 is SQVTM and CDR2 ANQGSEA. CDR3 size: 13 residues. The CDR3 loop is CSVTPINRDTQYF. The CDR3 nucleotides are TGCAGCGTTACCCCTATTAACAGGGATACGCAGTATTTT.

This clonotype was seen only a few times. V usage is TRBV27 and J usage is TRBJ2-3, with TRBD2 identical over 11 bases. The V and J ends lost 9 bases and 9 bases, in that order; junction bases with no gene match: 11. The CDR3 length is 14 residues. Germline CDR1 reads MNHEY; CDR2 reads SMNVEV (reference sequence). The CDR3 DNA reads as TGTGCCAGTACTAGCGGGAGTGGGGCCGGCACGCAGTATTTT. Its translation is CASTSGSGAGTQYF.

The CDR3 protein is CASSLADPARTEAFF. Here the CDR3 DNA reads TGCGCCAGCAGCTTGGCCGACCCGGCTAGGACTGAAGCTTTCTTT. V gene TRBV5-1 combines with J gene TRBJ1-1, with D unresolved. V was shortened by 0 bases and J by 5 bases, with 14 bases between the two germline ends. Germline V gene lookup returns CDR1 SGHRS and CDR2 YFSETQ. The CDR3 has 15 amino acids.

This clonotype was counted many times. This chain joins TRBV10-3 and TRBJ2-1; TRBD2 agrees at 7 bases. CDR1 is ENHRY, CDR2 SYGVKD, per germline. J gave up 3 bases and V 5 bases, and 4 bases lay outside the gene matches. CDR3 size: 14 residues. Written as DNA, the CDR3 is TGTGCCATCAGTTCCGGGACTAACTACAATGAGCAGTTCTTC. Translation: CAISSGTNYNEQFF.

This clonotype was recorded many times. The V call is TRBV3-1, the J call TRBJ2-3; D ambiguous. The CDR3 covers 12 residues. CDR1 and CDR2 from the germline V gene are LGHDT and YNNKEL (reference sequence). V was pared by 1 base and J by 4 bases, with 3 bases between. The chain's CDR3 is CASSQAPDTQYF. As DNA, the CDR3 is TGTGCCAGCAGCCAAGCCCCAGATACGCAGTATTTT.

The rearrangement uses TRBV5-1 and TRBJ1-5; D not resolved. The CDR3 runs to 13 residues. Germline V CDR1 and CDR2: SGHRS, YFSETQ. The ends were cut back, 0 bases at V and 7 bases at J, with 8 bases in the middle. CDR3 DNA: TGCGCCAGCAGCTTGGTGGGGTCCCAGCCCCAGCATTTT. Translated, it gives CASSLVGSQPQHF. The variable domain in full, with the rest retrieved from reference TRBV5-1 and TRBJ1-5, is KAGVTQTPRYLIKTRGQQVTLSCSPISGHRSVSWYQQTPGQGLQFLFEYFSETQRNKGNFPGRFSGRQFSNSRSEMNVSTLELGDSALYLCASSLVGSQPQHFGDGTRLSIL.

The chain carries TRBV7-9 and TRBJ2-1, with D perhaps matching TRBD2 (6 bases). CDR1 is SEHNR, CDR2 FQNEAQ, per germline (reference sequence). The CDR3 has 15 amino acids. V dropped 5 bases and J dropped 7 bases, with 18 bases sitting between them. CDR3 nucleotides: TGTGCCAGCAGCCGGGCAGGGAGGCTCCAAAATGAGCAGTTCTTC. It specifies CASSRAGRLQNEQFF.

J is TRBJ1-3 and V is TRBV28; no firm D call. V was trimmed by 5 bases and J by 4 bases, leaving 12 bases between them. The CDR3 has 14 amino acids. Germline CDR1 MDHEN, CDR2 SYDVKM. The CDR3 DNA is TGTGCCAGCAGTCCACAAACGGCAGGAAACACCATATATTTT. Translating it yields CASSPQTAGNTIYF.

This clonotype was detected a few times. This rearrangement joins TRBV18 to TRBJ2-5, with 8 nucleotides matching TRBD2. V trimming: 2 bases; J trimming: 4 bases; junction bases outside the gene matches: 3. Germline lookup yields CDR1 KGHSH and CDR2 LQKENI. The CDR3 consists of 14 residues. The CDR3 spells CASSPTGGTETQYF. CDR3 sequence (DNA): TGTGCCAGCTCACCAACGGGGGGGACAGAGACCCAGTACTTC.

About this clonotype itself: One base away lies a much larger clone, so this may be a sequencing read error. The CDR3 sequence: CASSYTGGRQETQFF. The CDR3 DNA sequence: TGTGCCAGCAGTTATACAGGGGGGCGACAAGAGACCCAGTTCTTC. V usage is TRBV28 and J usage is TRBJ2-5, with 8 bases fitting TRBD1. The J call may be faulty, since TRBJ2-1 better matches the DNA end. This CDR3 spans 15 amino acids. Germline V CDR1 and CDR2: MDHEN, SYDVKM.

This clonotype occurred once. The chain has TRBV20-1 and TRBJ2-5; 7 bases fit TRBD1. The CDR3 spans 14 residues. Germline V gene sequence: CDR1 DFQATT, CDR2 SNEGSKA (reference sequence). J lost 3 bases, V lost 6 bases, and 10 bases had no gene match. DNA of the CDR3: TGCAGTGCCGAACAGACAGGGTTTAAAGAGACCCAGTACTTC. It is translated as CSAEQTGFKETQYF.

This rearrangement joins TRBV12-5 to TRBJ2-3, with D hard to call. CDR1 and CDR2 (germline): LGHNT, FRNRAP. The germline V and J ends were trimmed by 3 bases and 4 bases, with 14 bases remaining between them. This CDR3 is 15 amino acids long. The CDR3 DNA reads as TGTGCTAGTGGTTTCAACTTGGTGAGGCCAGATACGCAGTATTTT. Translating gives CASGFNLVRPDTQYF.

The CDR3 DNA follows: TGTGCCAGCAGTAGAATTTACAGGGGTACGGATTCACCCCTCCACTTT. Its translation is CASSRIYRGTDSPLHF. This sequence joins TRBV6-5 and TRBJ1-6; TRBD1 agrees at 7 bases. Germline V gene data show CDR1 as MNHEY and CDR2 as SVGAGI. V lost 5 bases to trimming and J lost 8 bases; unmatched junction nucleotides: 12. This CDR3 comprises 16 residues.

This clonotype occurred a few times. V usage is TRBV20-1 and J usage is TRBJ2-3, with a possible D match to TRBD2 (6 bases). The V end lost 2 bases, the J end lost 6 bases, and 12 bases lay between the germline ends. Germline V gene lookup returns CDR1 DFQATT and CDR2 SNEGSKA (reference sequence). This CDR3 comprises 13 residues. CDR3 region: CSARSGDRDTQYF. The CDR3 coding sequence is TGCAGTGCTAGATCGGGGGATCGGGATACGCAGTATTTT.

The genes are TRBV7-2 and TRBJ2-5; the match to TRBD2 covers 14 bases. The germline V gene has CDR1 SGHTA and CDR2 FQGNSA. Germline trimming cut 10 bases from V and 1 base from J; bases unmatched to any gene: 8. This CDR3 has 16 residues. The CDR3 bases are TGTGCCACGAAGGGAGGACTAGCGGGGGGCCAAGAGACCCAGTACTTC. Translating it yields CATKGGLAGGQETQYF. The full variable domain, with the rest looked up from reference TRBV7-2 and TRBJ2-5, is GAGVSQSPSNKVTEKGKDVELRCDPISGHTALYWYRQSLGQGLEFLIYFQGNSAPDKSGLPSDRFSAERTGGSVSTLTIQRTQQEDSAVYLCATKGGLAGGQETQYFGPGTRLLVL.

This clonotype was counted ten times or more. The chain links TRBV20-1 to TRBJ2-3, with D unclear. The CDR3 totals 11 residues. Germline assignment: CDR1 DFQATT and CDR2 SNEGSKA (reference sequence). V gave up 5 bases and J gave up 6 bases, with 9 bases separating them. The CDR3 here is CSARLGDTQYF. CDR3 nucleotide sequence: TGCAGTGCTCGGCTCGGGGATACGCAGTATTTT.

This clonotype was seen more than once but under ten times. This chain links TRBV12-3 or TRBV12-4 with TRBJ2-3; D remains ambiguous. Trimming stripped 4 bases from V and 2 bases from J, with 13 bases between. This CDR3 region has 15 residues. CDR3 DNA: TGTGCCAGCAGTTCGGAACAAGGGCTCACAGATACGCAGTATTTT. Its translation is CASSSEQGLTDTQYF.

Notes on this clonotype: A single base separates this from a much larger clone, so it may be a read error. The CDR3 end shows no conserved phenylalanine or tryptophan, and so a read error is likely. The chain carries TRBV9 and TRBJ2-3; D is unresolved. The CDR3 contains 14 residues. Germline V gene lookup returns CDR1 SGDLS and CDR2 YYNGEE. V lost 0 bases and J 0 bases, leaving 5 bases between the germline ends. The CDR3 here is CASSVGTSTDTQYS. CDR3 nucleotides: TGTGCCAGCAGCGTAGGAACTAGCACAGATACGCAGTATTCT.

The chain recombines TRBV5-1 with TRBJ2-1; 7 nucleotides agree with TRBD2. CDR1 and CDR2 from the germline V gene are SGHRS and YFSETQ. The V segment lost 2 bases and the J segment 3 bases; nucleotides outside the gene matches: 5. This CDR3 comprises 15 residues. As DNA, the CDR3 is TGCGCCAGCAGCTTAGTGGGACTAAACTACAATGAGCAGTTCTTC. Protein product: CASSLVGLNYNEQFF.